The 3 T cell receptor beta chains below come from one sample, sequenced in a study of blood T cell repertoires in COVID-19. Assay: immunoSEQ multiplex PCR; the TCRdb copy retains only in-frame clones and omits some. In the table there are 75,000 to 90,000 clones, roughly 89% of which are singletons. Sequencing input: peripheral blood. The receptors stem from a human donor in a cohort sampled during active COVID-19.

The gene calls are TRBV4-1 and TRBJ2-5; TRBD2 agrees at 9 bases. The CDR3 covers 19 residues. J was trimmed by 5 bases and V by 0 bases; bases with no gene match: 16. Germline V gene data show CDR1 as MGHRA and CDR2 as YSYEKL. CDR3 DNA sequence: TGCGCCAGCAGCCAAGATCCTACAGGGGCTAGCGGGGTGTCCGAGACCCAGTACTTC. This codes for CASSQDPTGASGVSETQYF.

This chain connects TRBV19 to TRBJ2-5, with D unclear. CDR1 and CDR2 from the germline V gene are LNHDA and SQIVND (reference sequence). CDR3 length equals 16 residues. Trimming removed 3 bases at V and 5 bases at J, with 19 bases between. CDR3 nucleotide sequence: TGTGCCAGTAGTATCGGAAGACCCCAATTCGGGGAGACCCAGTACTTC. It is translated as CASSIGRPQFGETQYF.

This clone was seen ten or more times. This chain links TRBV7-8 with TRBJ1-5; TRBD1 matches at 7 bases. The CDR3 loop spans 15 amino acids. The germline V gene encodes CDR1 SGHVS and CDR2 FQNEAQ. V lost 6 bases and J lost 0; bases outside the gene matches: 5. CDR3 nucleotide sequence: TGTGCCAGCAGAAAAAACAGGGGTAGCAATCAGCCCCAGCATTTT. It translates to CASRKNRGSNQPQHF.